This T cell receptor (beta chain) originates from a study of blood T cell repertoires in COVID-19. Study details: There were acute and convalescent COVID-19 samples, and they came from the United States, Italy and Spain. The cDNA or gDNA used as material had been derived from T cells, B-cell-depleted T cells, or PBMCs.

Germline V gene data show CDR1 as MNHEY and CDR2 as SVGEGT. Germline trimming cut 5 bases from V and 4 bases from J; bases unmatched to any gene: 4. The CDR3 is 15 amino acids. Methods used by the authors: Estimated nucleated cell counts came from reference gene primer amplification. Assay used: immunoSEQ multiplex PCR; TCRdb lists only in-frame clones, some missing. That table gives V, J and clone size, and the DNA gave D and trimming. Of some 180,000 clones in the sample, more than 70% are singletons; the top ten hold around 1.9%. V is TRBV6-2 or TRBV6-3 and J is TRBJ2-3; 12 positions match TRBD2. The TCR sequence derives from a man aged 50-60 years who had recovered from COVID-19. Input material: peripheral blood. CDR3 amino acids: CASSATSGSADTQYF. The CDR3 bases are TGTGCCAGCAGTGCGACTAGCGGGAGTGCAGATACGCAGTATTTT.